The 21 T cell receptor beta chains below were found in one sample sequenced in a study of cytomegalovirus exposure and HLA in healthy donors. Researchers ran the PCR with 60 Vbeta and 13 Jbeta primers. TCRdb keeps only in-frame clones here, not all; method: immunoSEQ multiplex PCR. The data contain some 160,000 clones, 70% to 85% of them singletons. Source material: PBMCs. The receptors were gathered from a male donor in good health and CMV-seronegative.

The chain couples TRBV15 to TRBJ1-2; TRBD1 matches 9 bases. The CDR3 length is 15 residues. The J segment lost 2 bases and the V segment lost 6 bases, leaving 7 bases of the junction unmatched. CDR1 and CDR2 from the germline V gene are LNHNV and YYDKDF (reference sequence). The CDR3 sequence is CATSRAGTGNYGYTF. CDR3 DNA: TGTGCCACCAGTAGGGCCGGGACAGGGAACTATGGCTACACCTTC.

The genes are TRBV9 and TRBJ2-7; 10 bases match TRBD2. V lost 3 bases, J lost 5 bases, and 8 bases stayed unmatched. The V gene's germline CDR1 is SGDLS and CDR2 YYNGEE. The CDR3 extends over 15 amino acids. CDR3 sequence: CASSGTSGPPHEQYF. CDR3 nucleotide sequence: TGTGCCAGCAGCGGGACTAGCGGACCCCCCCACGAGCAGTACTTC.

The genes are TRBV7-9 and TRBJ2-1; 8 bases are shared with TRBD1. Germline V gene lookup returns CDR1 SEHNR and CDR2 FQNEAQ (reference sequence). The CDR3 runs to 13 residues. The trim removed 6 bases at V and 9 bases at J, leaving 7 bases unmatched. As DNA, the CDR3 is TGTGCCAGCAGATTTGACAGGGGATCTGAGCAGTTCTTC. Amino acids: CASRFDRGSEQFF.

V usage is TRBV5-5 and J usage is TRBJ2-7; 9 bases fit TRBD1. CDR1 is SGHKS, CDR2 YYEKEE, per germline (reference sequence). J was trimmed by 6 bases and V by 4 bases; bases with no gene match: 11. The CDR3 sequence is 15 residues long. The CDR3 sequence is CASSILDRGFTEQYF. DNA of the CDR3: TGTGCCAGCAGCATCTTGGACAGGGGATTTACCGAGCAGTACTTC. Variable domain in full (rest from reference TRBV5-5 and TRBJ2-7): DAGVTQSPTHLIKTRGQQVTLRCSPISGHKSVSWYQQVLGQGPQFIFQYYEKEERGRGNFPDRFSARQFPNYSSELNVNALLLGDSALYLCASSILDRGFTEQYFGPGTRLTVT.

The chain links TRBV15 to TRBJ1-5; tentatively, D is TRBD1 (5 bases). The V gene lost 3 bases and the J gene lost 11 bases, with 14 bases spanning the gap. Germline values: CDR1 LNHNV, CDR2 YYDKDF (reference sequence). The CDR3 has 13 residues. The CDR3 protein is CATSSTGLSSQHF. The CDR3 DNA is TGTGCCACCAGCAGTACGGGACTGTCGTCCCAGCATTTT.

The J gene is TRBJ1-5, the V gene TRBV18; 11 nucleotides align to TRBD1. V shed 4 bases, J shed 6 bases, and the junction held 2 bases outside the gene matches. The CDR3 is 14 residues long. Germline CDR1 reads KGHSH; CDR2 reads LQKENI. The CDR3 DNA reads TGTGCCAGCTCACGAGGGACAGGGGGTCAGCCCCAGCATTTT. Amino acid sequence: CASSRGTGGQPQHF.

This clone was picked up a small number of times. The genes are TRBV6-5 and TRBJ1-1, with 9 bases lining up with TRBD1. Looked up from germline, CDR1 is MNHEY and CDR2 is SVGAGI. The junction had 8 bases not matched to a gene; V was cut back by 4 bases and J by 2 bases. The CDR3 spans 16 residues. The CDR3 coding sequence is TGTGCCAGCAGTTTCGGGACAGGGCTTTTTAACACTGAAGCTTTCTTT. This gives the protein CASSFGTGLFNTEAFF.

The chain couples TRBV5-8 to TRBJ2-3; the D gene is possibly TRBD1 (5 bases). This CDR3 comprises 12 residues. The V gene's germline CDR1 is SGHTS and CDR2 YDEGEE. The V end lost 0 bases, the J end lost 7 bases, and 6 bases lay between the germline ends. The CDR3 region is CASSLGGYTQYF. CDR3 nucleotide sequence: TGTGCCAGCAGCTTGGGGGGCTATACGCAGTATTTT.

The V gene is TRBV7-9, the J gene TRBJ1-3; D possibly corresponds to TRBD1 (6 bases). Germline V CDR1 and CDR2: SEHNR, FQNEAQ (reference sequence). V dropped 6 bases and J dropped 0 bases, with 9 bases sitting between them. The CDR3 is made up of 14 amino acids. In DNA form, the CDR3 reads TGTGCCAGCAGTCGGGACAACTCTGGAAACACCATATATTTT. Amino acid sequence: CASSRDNSGNTIYF.

The chain has TRBV19 and TRBJ2-7; 7 bases line up with TRBD2. Germline CDR1 LNHDA, CDR2 SQIVND (reference sequence). CDR3 length equals 14 residues. V shed 3 bases, J shed 3 bases, and the junction held 5 bases outside the gene matches. CDR3 in amino acids: CASSIGAGLYEQYF. The CDR3 DNA reads as TGTGCCAGTAGTATCGGAGCGGGGCTCTACGAGCAGTACTTC. Filled out from reference TRBV19 and TRBJ2-7, the complete variable domain reads DGGITQSPKYLFRKEGQNVTLSCEQNLNHDAMYWYRQDPGQGLRLIYYSQIVNDFQKGDIAEGYSVSREKKESFPLTVTSAQKNPTAFYLCASSIGAGLYEQYFGPGTRLTVT.

This clone has only one observation. The chain couples TRBV18 to TRBJ2-7; D is unclear. Germline CDR1 reads KGHSH; CDR2 reads LQKENI. Trimming took off 6 bases at V and 0 bases at J, with 12 bases between the two ends. The CDR3 covers 14 residues. The CDR3 coding sequence is TGTGCCAGCTCCCCGCCCAGGTCCTCCTACGAGCAGTACTTC. Protein sequence: CASSPPRSSYEQYF.

The rearrangement uses TRBV5-6 and TRBJ2-7, with D tentatively TRBD2 (5 bases). The germline CDR1 and CDR2 sequences are SGHDT and YYEEEE. The CDR3 sequence is 14 residues long. Trimming stripped 0 bases from V and 6 bases from J, with 13 bases between. The CDR3 region has the DNA TGTGCCAGCAGCTTGGAGGTCGGACGGGGCGAGCAGTACTTC. Amino acids: CASSLEVGRGEQYF.

CDR3 sequence: CASSLETGIFEQYF. The CDR3 coding sequence is TGTGCCAGCAGCTTAGAAACAGGGATATTCGAGCAGTACTTC. V is TRBV7-6 and J is TRBJ2-7; D might be TRBD1 (6 bases). Germline V gene data show CDR1 as SGHVS and CDR2 as FNYEAQ. The V end lost 1 base, the J end lost 6 bases, and 13 bases lay between the germline ends. CDR3 length equals 14 residues.

As regards this clone: The junction departs from the called germline gene at one end, perhaps through a read error. This chain joins TRBV7-9 and TRBJ2-3, with TRBD2 matching 9 bases. CDR3 length: 17 residues. Germline V CDR1 and CDR2: SEHNR, FQNEAQ (reference sequence). The CDR3 DNA follows: TGTTCCAGCAGCTTAGGCGGGGGCGGGGGGGCCACAGATACGCAGTATTTT. As protein: CSSSLGGGGGATDTQYF.

The chain combines TRBV21-1 with TRBJ2-7; TRBD2 is the table's D call and was not checked against the DNA. TRBV21-1 has pseudogene status. The CDR3 has 13 residues. The CDR3 sequence is CASSKLVSYEQYF. The CDR3 DNA reads as TGTGCCAGCAGCAAGCTAGTCAGTTACGAGCAGTACTTC.

The rearrangement uses TRBV5-1 and TRBJ1-2, with D unclear. Germline CDR1 is SGHRS and CDR2 is YFSETQ. This CDR3 has 14 residues. The germline V and J ends were trimmed by 0 bases and 0 bases, with 6 bases remaining between them. The DNA of the CDR3 is TGCGCCAGCAGCTTGGAACAGTCTAACTATGGCTACACCTTC. Translated: CASSLEQSNYGYTF.

In its sample, this clone was seen once. This chain uses TRBV4-1 with TRBJ1-1, with D unresolved. This CDR3 comprises 14 residues. Between the trimmed V and J ends, which lost 0 bases and 1 base, there was a span of 6 bases. The V gene's germline CDR1 is MGHRA and CDR2 YSYEKL. CDR3 sequence: CASSQDGENTEAFF. CDR3 bases: TGCGCCAGCAGCCAAGATGGAGAGAACACTGAAGCTTTCTTT.

The chain links TRBV7-2 to TRBJ1-5, with D possibly TRBD1 on 5 matching bases. CDR1 and CDR2 (germline): SGHTA, FQGNSA. V gave up 3 bases and J gave up 5 bases, with 11 bases separating them. The length of the CDR3 is 14 residues. CDR3 loop: CASSLEGLDQPQHF. In DNA, the CDR3 is TGTGCCAGCAGCTTGGAGGGGTTGGATCAGCCCCAGCATTTT.

This clone is a singleton in its sample. This rearrangement joins TRBV10-1 to TRBJ2-5; 7 nucleotides agree with TRBD2. This CDR3 region has 16 residues. Germline lookup yields CDR1 WNHNN and CDR2 SYGVQD (reference sequence). The J segment lost 1 base and the V segment lost 9 bases, leaving 14 bases of the junction unmatched. The chain's CDR3 is CARHGTGLPAQETQYF. The CDR3, as DNA: TGCGCCAGACATGGTACGGGACTACCTGCCCAAGAGACCCAGTACTTC.

This chain links TRBV13 with TRBJ2-7; 10 nucleotides match TRBD1. Germline V gene data show CDR1 as PRHDT and CDR2 as FYEKMQ (reference sequence). The CDR3 is 14 amino acids. The ends lost 5 bases at V and 6 bases at J; junction bases unmatched: 7. The DNA for the CDR3 is TGTGCCAGCAGCCTCGCAGGGACAGGGGCCGAGCAGTACTTC. Its translation is CASSLAGTGAEQYF.

This chain links TRBV9 with TRBJ2-5; perhaps TRBD1 as D (5 bases). This CDR3 comprises 15 residues. The V gene's germline CDR1 is SGDLS and CDR2 YYNGEE. V was cut by 2 bases and J by 4 bases, with 15 bases left in between. The CDR3 coding sequence is TGTGCCAGCAGCGTTCGGCCACAAAGGGGAGAGACCCAGTACTTC. Translated, it gives CASSVRPQRGETQYF.